The sequence of this TCR beta chain was determined in a study of blood T cell repertoires in COVID-19. Study-wide background: Some COVID-19 samples were acute and others convalescent; all came from the United States, Italy and Spain. The cDNA or gDNA used as material had been derived from T cells, B-cell-depleted T cells, or PBMCs.

Methods used by the authors: Reference gene primer amplification gave nucleated cell count estimates. This table comes from immunoSEQ multiplex PCR, and its TCRdb copy is limited to in-frame clones, with some not included. For V, J and clone size, that table is used; D and trimming come from the DNA. The table has 60,000 or so clones, 70% to 90% seen once. This sequence was found in a human donor with active COVID-19. The donor label of this sample is uncertain. The sample taken for sequencing was peripheral blood.

The CDR3 nucleotides read TGTGCCAGCAGCTTTCGGTCCGGGAGGGCCAACTACAATGAGCAGTTCTTC. As protein: CASSFRSGRANYNEQFF. The J gene is TRBJ2-1, the V gene TRBV7-2; 8 nucleotides line up with TRBD2. This CDR3 is 17 amino acids long. Trimming cost V 3 bases and J 3 bases; bases outside gene matches: 10. Germline values: CDR1 SGHTA, CDR2 FQGNSA. Together with reference TRBV7-2 and TRBJ2-1, the CDR3 gives the full variable domain: GAGVSQSPSNKVTEKGKDVELRCDPISGHTALYWYRQSLGQGLEFLIYFQGNSAPDKSGLPSDRFSAERTGGSVSTLTIQRTQQEDSAVYLCASSFRSGRANYNEQFFGPGTRLTVL.